This is a list of T cell receptor beta chains from one sample in a study of blood T cell repertoires in COVID-19. Data came from immunoSEQ multiplex PCR; TCRdb stores just in-frame clones and leaves some out. There are around 240,000 clones in the sample; approximately 85% occur only once, and 2% to 2.5% lies in the top ten. Sequencing was performed on PBMCs or T cells enriched from blood (not recorded which). All receptors derive from a woman aged 50 to 60 who had recovered from COVID-19. CDR3s include the opening cysteine and the closing phenylalanine or tryptophan. A D gene is named only where the DNA matches it firmly. Rows give clone size only sometimes, using once, few, many, or a class for an expanded clone.

CDR3,DNA,J,D,V,size
CASSLGEAGNEKLFF,TGTGCCAGCAGCTTAGGAGAGGCTGGAAATGAAAAACTGTTTTTT,TRBJ1-4,.,TRBV7-9,.
CASSQDRLNSPLHF,TGTGCCAGCAGCCAGGACAGGTTAAATTCACCCCTCCACTTT,TRBJ1-6,TRBD1,TRBV11-2,few
CASSGQDTYEQYF,TGTGCCAGCAGCGGACAGGATACCTACGAGCAGTACTTC,TRBJ2-7,TRBD1,TRBV6-5,.
CASSLGVVNQPQHF,TGTGCCAGCAGTTTGGGCGTCGTCAATCAGCCCCAGCATTTT,TRBJ1-5,.,TRBV28,.
CASSPGQTPEQYF,TGTGCCAGCTCTCCAGGACAGACTCCCGAGCAGTACTTC,TRBJ2-7,.,TRBV18,.
CASSLGLQGQPQHF,TGTGCCAGCAGCTTGGGCCTTCAGGGTCAGCCCCAGCATTTT,TRBJ1-5,.,TRBV5-8,many
CASSSLAGVDEQYF,TGCGCCAGCAGCTCACTAGCGGGAGTCGACGAGCAGTACTTC,TRBJ2-7,TRBD2,TRBV5-1,.
CASSATGEPYNEQFF,TGTGCCAGCAGCGCAACAGGGGAACCCTACAATGAGCAGTTCTTC,TRBJ2-1,TRBD1,TRBV7-6,.
CASSHGQGQNIQYF,TGCGCCAGCAGCCACGGACAGGGCCAAAACATTCAGTACTTC,TRBJ2-4,TRBD1,TRBV4-1,.
CASSFGGREETQYF,TGTGCCAGCAGCTTCGGGGGAAGGGAGGAGACCCAGTACTTC,TRBJ2-5,.,TRBV7-6,.
CAWTFFGSRVAPLHF,TGTGCCTGGACCTTTTTTGGGTCGAGGGTAGCACCCCTCCACTTT,TRBJ1-6,.,TRBV30,.
CASSDSGPTYEQYF,TGCGCCAGCAGTGACAGCGGGCCTACCTACGAGCAGTACTTC,TRBJ2-7,.,TRBV10-2,once